Listed here are 25 T cell receptor beta chains from one sample, sequenced in a study of CXCR3-negative and CXCR3-positive naive CD8 T cells. The TRB cDNA libraries were prepared by 5' RACE with UMI labels. TCRdb re-called the 5' RACE reads, yielding one record per CDR3 amino acid sequence without DNA. Recorded here are just under 45,000 distinct CDR3 sequences; the top ten clones represent 14% to 15%. Sequences were obtained from memory CD8+ T cells from blood. Receptor source: a human donor in good health. Some clones in this sample may be carry-over from other donors' samples.

The genes are TRBV9 and TRBJ2-7; absent DNA, TCRdb's TRBD2 call cannot be checked. The length of the CDR3 is 13 residues. Germline CDR1 and CDR2: SGDLS and YYNGEE. The CDR3 spells CASSPEGLDEQYF. The full variable domain, in which reference TRBV9 and TRBJ2-7 provide the parts outside the CDR3, is DSGVTQTPKHLITATGQRVTLRCSPRSGDLSVYWYQQSLDQGLQFLIQYYNGEERAKGNILERFSAQQFPDLHSELNLSSLELGDSALYFCASSPEGLDEQYFGPGTRLTVT.

V usage is TRBV6-1 and J usage is TRBJ2-5; absent DNA, TCRdb's TRBD1 call cannot be checked. The CDR3 covers 14 residues. The germline V gene has CDR1 MNHNS and CDR2 SASEGT. CDR3 in amino acids: CASSDRYPPETQYF.

V and J are TRBV4-2 and TRBJ1-4; the D call from TCRdb, TRBD1, cannot be confirmed without DNA. CDR1 LGHNA and CDR2 YNFKEQ come from the germline V gene. This CDR3 has 11 amino acids. The chain's CDR3 is CASSQGTELFF.

The rearrangement links TRBV6-5 to TRBJ2-7. The germline CDR1 and CDR2 sequences are MNHEY and SVGAGI. The CDR3 runs to 17 residues. The CDR3 sequence is CASSYFHGDSFSYEQYF.

The V call is TRBV6-1, the J call TRBJ2-3; the TCRdb D gene call, TRBD1, has no DNA to confirm it. This CDR3 is built from 14 residues. In germline, CDR1 is MNHNS, CDR2 SASEGT. The CDR3 spells CASRTGGSTDTQYF.

The gene calls are TRBV7-9 and TRBJ2-3; the TCRdb D gene call, TRBD1, has no DNA to confirm it. Germline V gives CDR1 SEHNR, CDR2 FQNEAQ (reference sequence). The CDR3 is made up of 13 amino acids. The CDR3 reads CASSPPGGDTQYF.

The chain couples TRBV19 to TRBJ1-6. The length of the CDR3 is 12 residues. Per germline, CDR1 LNHDA and CDR2 SQIVND (reference sequence). CDR3 loop: CASSPYNSPLHF.

The chain combines TRBV3-1 with TRBJ2-7; checking the TCRdb D call of TRBD1 is not possible without DNA. Germline CDR1 LGHDT, CDR2 YNNKEL (reference sequence). The CDR3 has 11 amino acids. CDR3 region: CASGGENEQYF.

The chain is built from TRBV28 and TRBJ2-1; there is no DNA to check the TCRdb D call of TRBD2. The CDR3 has 13 amino acids. Germline CDR1 is MDHEN and CDR2 is SYDVKM. The CDR3 sequence: CATRLAGYNEQFF.

This sequence joins TRBV29-1 and TRBJ2-2; TCRdb picks TRBD1, but there is no DNA to check that call. Looked up from germline, CDR1 is SQVTM and CDR2 is ANQGSEA. CDR3 size: 12 residues. CDR3 amino acids: CSVVAGSGELFF.

The chain joins TRBV20-1 to TRBJ1-2; the D call of TRBD1 rests on TCRdb alone, since no DNA is present to check it. This CDR3 is built from 14 residues. Germline V gives CDR1 DFQATT, CDR2 SNEGSKA (reference sequence). The CDR3 protein is CSAQSGGRNYGYTF.

CDR3: CASSQARPSYNEQFF. The V call is TRBV14, the J call TRBJ2-1. CDR1 is SGHDN, CDR2 FVKESK, per germline. CDR3 size: 15 residues.

The chain links TRBV29-1 to TRBJ2-3; TCRdb gives TRBD1 as the D gene, but with no DNA this cannot be confirmed. Per germline, CDR1 SQVTM and CDR2 ANQGSEA. CDR3 length: 14 amino acids. The CDR3 here is CSVGDRGRTDTQYF.

V usage is TRBV7-9 and J usage is TRBJ2-2; TCRdb proposes TRBD1, but this gene call is untestable without DNA. Germline V gene sequence: CDR1 SEHNR, CDR2 FQNEAQ (reference sequence). The CDR3 contains 16 residues. Here the CDR3 reads CASSLDPGTNTGELFF.

The chain's CDR3 is CATGGEGGDKVNTEAFF. V is TRBV24-1 and J is TRBJ1-1. Per the germline V gene, CDR1 is KGHDR and CDR2 is SFDVKD. CDR3 size: 17 residues.

The rearrangement uses TRBV6-5 and TRBJ1-6; TCRdb picks TRBD1, but there is no DNA to check that call. Germline-derived CDR1 and CDR2 are MNHEY and SVGAGI. This CDR3 region has 15 residues. This chain's CDR3 is CASSYSDRGDSPLHF.

The V and J genes are TRBV14 and TRBJ2-1; the D call from TCRdb, TRBD2, cannot be confirmed without DNA. Germline V CDR1 and CDR2: SGHDN, FVKESK. The CDR3 extends over 15 amino acids. The CDR3 loop is CASSQRPGGTGEQFF.

The rearrangement joins TRBV28 to TRBJ2-3; TCRdb names TRBD2, which stays unverified in the absence of DNA. The CDR3 is 16 residues long. Germline-derived CDR1 and CDR2 are MDHEN and SYDVKM. The CDR3 reads CASSPGLAGHTDTQYF.

The rearrangement links TRBV6-5 to TRBJ1-2; TCRdb designates TRBD1, a call that cannot be tested without DNA. CDR1 MNHEY and CDR2 SVGAGI come from the germline V gene. This CDR3 region has 13 residues. CDR3 protein: CASSYLQGNGYTF.

The chain links TRBV29-1 to TRBJ2-6. Germline loops: CDR1 SQVTM, CDR2 ANQGSEA. The CDR3 spans 15 residues. CDR3 amino acids: CSVEAWGSGANVLTF.

The chain has TRBV28 and TRBJ1-4. CDR1 is MDHEN, CDR2 SYDVKM, per germline. The CDR3 is made up of 14 amino acids. This CDR3 is CASSLEISDEELFF.

The gene calls are TRBV7-6 and TRBJ2-5. The CDR3 covers 18 residues. Germline V CDR1 and CDR2: SGHVS, FNYEAQ. The CDR3 sequence: CASSRRAGRIRYQETQYF.

This clonotype registers medium-sized by frequency. The genes are TRBV6-4 and TRBJ2-3; TCRdb calls TRBD1, which cannot be checked without DNA. The length of the CDR3 is 13 residues. Per the germline V gene, CDR1 is MRHNA and CDR2 is SNTAGT. This CDR3 reads CASSGDSTDTQYF.

The genes are TRBV29-1 and TRBJ2-2; the D call of TRBD1 rests on TCRdb alone, since no DNA is present to check it. Germline-derived CDR1 and CDR2 are SQVTM and ANQGSEA. The length of the CDR3 is 18 residues. This CDR3 reads CSVEDLTWTGKETGELFF.

The genes are TRBV3-1 and TRBJ2-7. This CDR3 is built from 14 residues. CDR1 is LGHDT and CDR2 is YNNKEL in the germline V gene (reference sequence). The chain's CDR3 is CASSQDSSVDEQYF.